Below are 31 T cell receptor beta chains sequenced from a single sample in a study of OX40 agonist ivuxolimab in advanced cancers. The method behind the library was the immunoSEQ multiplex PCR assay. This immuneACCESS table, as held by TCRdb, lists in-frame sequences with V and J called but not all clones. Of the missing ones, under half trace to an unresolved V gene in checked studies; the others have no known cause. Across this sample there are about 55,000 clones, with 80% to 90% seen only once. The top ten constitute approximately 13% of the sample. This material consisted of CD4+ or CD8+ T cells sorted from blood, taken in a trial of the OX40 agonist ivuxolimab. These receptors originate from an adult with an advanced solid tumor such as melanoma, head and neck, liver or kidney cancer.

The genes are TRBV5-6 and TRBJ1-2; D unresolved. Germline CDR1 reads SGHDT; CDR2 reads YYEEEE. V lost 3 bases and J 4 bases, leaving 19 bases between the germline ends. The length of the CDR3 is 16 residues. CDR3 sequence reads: CASSSFTEGAFYGYTF. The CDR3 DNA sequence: TGTGCCAGCAGCTCGTTTACCGAGGGAGCCTTCTATGGCTACACCTTC. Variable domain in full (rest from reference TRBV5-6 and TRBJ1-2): DAGVTQSPTHLIKTRGQQVTLRCSPKSGHDTVSWYQQALGQGPQFIFQYYEEEERQRGNFPDRFSGHQFPNYSSELNVNALLLGDSALYLCASSSFTEGAFYGYTFGSGTRLTVV.

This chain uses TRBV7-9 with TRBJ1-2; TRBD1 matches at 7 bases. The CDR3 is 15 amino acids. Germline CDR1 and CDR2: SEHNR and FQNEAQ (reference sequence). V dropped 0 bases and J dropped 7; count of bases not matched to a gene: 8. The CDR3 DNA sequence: TGTGCCAGCAGCTTAGCGACTACAGGGGAGGGTGGCTACACCTTC. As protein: CASSLATTGEGGYTF.

In nucleotides, the CDR3 is TGTGCCAGCAGCTCTGGAGTTGGCAACTATGGCTACACCTTC. Amino acids: CASSSGVGNYGYTF. J is TRBJ1-2 and V is TRBV7-9; no clear D. The germline V and J ends were trimmed by 4 bases and 2 bases, with 11 bases remaining between them. There are 14 residues in the CDR3. Germline values: CDR1 SEHNR, CDR2 FQNEAQ (reference sequence).

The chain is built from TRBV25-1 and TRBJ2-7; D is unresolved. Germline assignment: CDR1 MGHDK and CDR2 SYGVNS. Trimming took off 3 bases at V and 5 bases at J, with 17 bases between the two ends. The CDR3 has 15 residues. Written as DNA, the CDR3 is TGTGCCAGCAGTGAGACAAATCGCGCCGGAGACGAGCAGTACTTC. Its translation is CASSETNRAGDEQYF.

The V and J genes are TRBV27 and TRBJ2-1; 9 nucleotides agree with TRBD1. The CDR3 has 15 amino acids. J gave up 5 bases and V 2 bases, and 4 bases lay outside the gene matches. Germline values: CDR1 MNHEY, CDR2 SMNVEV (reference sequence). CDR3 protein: CASSLIGTGNNEQFF. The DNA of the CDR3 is TGTGCCAGCAGTTTAATCGGGACAGGGAACAATGAGCAGTTCTTC.

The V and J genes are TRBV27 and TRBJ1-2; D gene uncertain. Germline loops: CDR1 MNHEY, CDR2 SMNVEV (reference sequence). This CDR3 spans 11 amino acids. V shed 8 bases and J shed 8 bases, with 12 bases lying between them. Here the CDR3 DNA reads TGTGCCAGCGGCCAAACGCGAGGCTACACCTTC. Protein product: CASGQTRGYTF.

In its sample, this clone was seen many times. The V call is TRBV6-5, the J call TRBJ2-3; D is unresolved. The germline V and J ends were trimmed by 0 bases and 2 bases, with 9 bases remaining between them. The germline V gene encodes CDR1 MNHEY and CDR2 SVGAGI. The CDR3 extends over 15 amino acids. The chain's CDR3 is CASSYSATHTDTQYF. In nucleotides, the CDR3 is TGTGCCAGCAGTTACTCAGCGACACACACAGATACGCAGTATTTT.

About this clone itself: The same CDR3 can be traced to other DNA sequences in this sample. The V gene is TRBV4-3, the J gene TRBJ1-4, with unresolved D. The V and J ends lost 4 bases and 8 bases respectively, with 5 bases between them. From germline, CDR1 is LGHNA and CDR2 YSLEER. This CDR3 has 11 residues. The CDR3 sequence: CASSLGEKLFF. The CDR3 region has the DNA TGCGCCAGCAGCCTGGGCGAAAAACTGTTTTTT.

The CDR3 reads CASSQQGQDTEAFF. CDR3 DNA sequence: TGTGCCAGCAGTCAGCAGGGGCAGGACACTGAAGCTTTCTTT. This chain joins TRBV7-8 and TRBJ1-1; D perhaps matches TRBD1 (6 bases). This CDR3 region has 14 residues. Germline values: CDR1 SGHVS, CDR2 FQNEAQ. Trimming removed 6 bases at V and 3 bases at J, with 14 bases between.

As DNA, the CDR3 is TGTGCCAGCAGTTTAGGGACTAGCGGGAGGTCGGGGGAGCTGTTTTTT. This translates into CASSLGTSGRSGELFF. The chain combines TRBV27 with TRBJ2-2; 15 bases fit TRBD2. The CDR3 is made up of 16 amino acids. The J segment lost 8 bases and the V segment lost 2 bases, leaving 3 bases of the junction unmatched. Germline CDR1 is MNHEY and CDR2 is SMNVEV (reference sequence).

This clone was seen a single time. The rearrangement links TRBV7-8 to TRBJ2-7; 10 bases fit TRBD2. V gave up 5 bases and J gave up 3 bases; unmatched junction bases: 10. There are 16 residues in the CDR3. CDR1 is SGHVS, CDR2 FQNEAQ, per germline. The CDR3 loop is CASSSGRARDYYEQYF. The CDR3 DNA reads TGTGCCAGCAGCAGCGGGAGGGCCCGGGACTACTACGAGCAGTACTTC.

DNA for the CDR3: TGTGCCAGCAGCTTAGAAGTGGACATTCAGTACTTC. Protein: CASSLEVDIQYF. V is TRBV11-2 and J is TRBJ2-4; no clear D gene. V dropped 0 bases and J dropped 8 bases, with 5 bases sitting between them. The CDR3 runs 12 residues. Germline V lookup: CDR1 SGHAT, CDR2 FQNNGV.

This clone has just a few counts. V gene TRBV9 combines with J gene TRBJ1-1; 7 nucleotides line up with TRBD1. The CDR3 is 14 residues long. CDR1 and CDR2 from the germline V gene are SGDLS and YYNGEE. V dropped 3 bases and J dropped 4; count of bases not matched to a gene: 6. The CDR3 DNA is TGTGCCAGCAGCGAACAGGGGACGGGCACTGAAGCTTTCTTT. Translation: CASSEQGTGTEAFF. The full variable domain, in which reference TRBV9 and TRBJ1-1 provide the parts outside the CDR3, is DSGVTQTPKHLITATGQRVTLRCSPRSGDLSVYWYQQSLDQGLQFLIQYYNGEERAKGNILERFSAQQFPDLHSELNLSSLELGDSALYFCASSEQGTGTEAFFGQGTRLTVV.

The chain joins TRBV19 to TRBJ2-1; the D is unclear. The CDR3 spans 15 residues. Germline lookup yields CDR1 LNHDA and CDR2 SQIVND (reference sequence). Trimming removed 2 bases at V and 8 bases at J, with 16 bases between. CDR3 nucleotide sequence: TGTGCCAGTAGTATAAGTCCCCGAGCGTTCGATGAGCAGTTCTTC. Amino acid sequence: CASSISPRAFDEQFF.

The CDR3 spells CASSLVYYNEQFF. The CDR3 DNA follows: TGTGCCAGCAGCTTGGTTTATTACAATGAGCAGTTCTTC. The chain links TRBV5-6 to TRBJ2-1; no reliable D call. The germline V gene has CDR1 SGHDT and CDR2 YYEEEE. CDR3 length: 13 residues. Trimming removed 0 bases from V and 4 bases from J, with 5 bases in between.

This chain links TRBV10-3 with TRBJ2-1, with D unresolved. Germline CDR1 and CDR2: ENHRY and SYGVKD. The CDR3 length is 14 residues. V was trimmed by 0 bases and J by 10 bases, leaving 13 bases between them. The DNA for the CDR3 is TGTGCCATCAGTGAGTCCGGTCCTTACTCGGAGCAGTTCTTC. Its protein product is CAISESGPYSEQFF.

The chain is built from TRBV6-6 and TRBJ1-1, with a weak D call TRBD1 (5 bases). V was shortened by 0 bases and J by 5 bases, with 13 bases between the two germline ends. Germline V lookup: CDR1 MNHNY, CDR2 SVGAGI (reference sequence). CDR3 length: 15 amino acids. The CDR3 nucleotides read TGTGCCAGCAGTTACTCGGGGGGAGGCTGGACTGAAGCTTTCTTT. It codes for CASSYSGGGWTEAFF.

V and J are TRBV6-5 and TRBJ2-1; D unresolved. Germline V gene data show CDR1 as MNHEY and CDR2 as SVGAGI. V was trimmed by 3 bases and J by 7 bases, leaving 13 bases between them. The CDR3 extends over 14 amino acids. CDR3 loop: CASSYGNRANEQFF. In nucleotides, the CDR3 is TGTGCCAGCAGTTATGGGAATAGGGCAAATGAGCAGTTCTTC.

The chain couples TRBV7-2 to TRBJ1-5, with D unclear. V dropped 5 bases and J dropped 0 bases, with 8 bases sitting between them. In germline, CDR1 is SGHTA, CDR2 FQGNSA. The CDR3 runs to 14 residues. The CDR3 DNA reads TGTGCCAGCAGCAAAGGCGGTAGCAATCAGCCCCAGCATTTT. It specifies CASSKGGSNQPQHF.

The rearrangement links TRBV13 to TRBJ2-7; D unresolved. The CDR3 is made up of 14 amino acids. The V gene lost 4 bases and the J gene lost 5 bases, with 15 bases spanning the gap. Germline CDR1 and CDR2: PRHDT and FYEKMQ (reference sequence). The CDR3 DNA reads TGTGCCAGCAGCTGGGCGGCAGAAGATCACGAGCAGTACGTC. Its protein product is CASSWAAEDHEQYV.

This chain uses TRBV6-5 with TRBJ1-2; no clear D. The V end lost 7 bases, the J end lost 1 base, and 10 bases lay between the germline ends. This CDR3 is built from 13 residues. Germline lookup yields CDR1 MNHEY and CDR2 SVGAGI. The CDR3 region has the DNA TGTGCCAGCACGGCGGGAAATAACTATGGCTACACCTTC. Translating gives CASTAGNNYGYTF.

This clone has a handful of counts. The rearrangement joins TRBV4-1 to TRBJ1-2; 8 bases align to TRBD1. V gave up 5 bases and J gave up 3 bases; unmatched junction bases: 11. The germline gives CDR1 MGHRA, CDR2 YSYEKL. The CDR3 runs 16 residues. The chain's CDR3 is CASSLTPDREDYGYTF. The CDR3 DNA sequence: TGCGCCAGCAGCTTAACTCCGGACAGGGAGGACTATGGCTACACCTTC.

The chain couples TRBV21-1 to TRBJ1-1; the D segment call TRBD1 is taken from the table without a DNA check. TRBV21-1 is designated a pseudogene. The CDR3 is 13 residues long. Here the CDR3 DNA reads TGTGCCAGCAGCAAAAGCAGGGGAACTGAAGCTTTCTTT. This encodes CASSKSRGTEAFF.

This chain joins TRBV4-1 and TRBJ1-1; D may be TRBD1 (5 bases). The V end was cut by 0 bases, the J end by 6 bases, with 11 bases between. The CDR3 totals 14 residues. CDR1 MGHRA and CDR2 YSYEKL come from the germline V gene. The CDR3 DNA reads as TGCGCCAGCAGCCAAGATCCGTTGGGGGCTGAAGCTTTCTTT. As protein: CASSQDPLGAEAFF.

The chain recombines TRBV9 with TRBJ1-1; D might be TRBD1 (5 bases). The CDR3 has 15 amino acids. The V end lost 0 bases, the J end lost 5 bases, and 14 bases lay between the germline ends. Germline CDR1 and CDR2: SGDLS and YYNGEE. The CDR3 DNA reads TGTGCCAGCAGCGTAGGGGACCACCCGAGGACTGAAGCTTTCTTT. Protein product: CASSVGDHPRTEAFF.

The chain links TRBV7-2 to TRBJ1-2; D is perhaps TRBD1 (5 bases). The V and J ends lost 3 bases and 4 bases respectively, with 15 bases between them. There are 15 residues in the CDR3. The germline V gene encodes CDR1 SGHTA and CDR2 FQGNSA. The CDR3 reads CASSLGGVLGYGYTF. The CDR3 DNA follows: TGTGCCAGCAGCTTGGGGGGAGTGCTCGGCTATGGCTACACCTTC.

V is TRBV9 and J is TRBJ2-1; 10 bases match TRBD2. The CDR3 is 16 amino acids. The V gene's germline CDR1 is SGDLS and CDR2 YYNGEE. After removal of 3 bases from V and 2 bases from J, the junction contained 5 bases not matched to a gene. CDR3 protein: CASSASGRGTYNEQFF. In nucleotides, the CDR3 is TGTGCCAGCAGCGCAAGCGGGAGGGGAACCTACAATGAGCAGTTCTTC.

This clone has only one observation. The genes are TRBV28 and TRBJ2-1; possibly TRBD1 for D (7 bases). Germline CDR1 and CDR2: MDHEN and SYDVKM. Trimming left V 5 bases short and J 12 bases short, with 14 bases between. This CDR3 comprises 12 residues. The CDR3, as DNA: TGTGCCAGCAGTCCCCAGGGGGGAGGGCAGTTCTTC. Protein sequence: CASSPQGGGQFF.

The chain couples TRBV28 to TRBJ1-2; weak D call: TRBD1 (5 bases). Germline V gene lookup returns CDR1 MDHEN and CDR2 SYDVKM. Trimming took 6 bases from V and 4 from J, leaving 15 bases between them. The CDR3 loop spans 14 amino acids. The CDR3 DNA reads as TGTGCCAGCAGGGGGGGTTATAGGAGCTATGGCTACACCTTC. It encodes CASRGGYRSYGYTF.

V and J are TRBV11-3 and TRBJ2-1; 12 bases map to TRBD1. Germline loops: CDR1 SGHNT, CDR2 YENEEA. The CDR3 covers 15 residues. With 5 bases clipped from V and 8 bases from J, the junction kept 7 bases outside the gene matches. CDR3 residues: CASSTGTGGKDEQFF. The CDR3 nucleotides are TGTGCCAGCAGCACCGGGACAGGGGGCAAAGATGAGCAGTTCTTC. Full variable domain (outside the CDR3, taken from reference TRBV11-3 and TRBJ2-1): EAGVVQSPRYKIIEKKQPVAFWCNPISGHNTLYWYLQNLGQGPELLIRYENEEAVDDSQLPKDRFSAERLKGVDSTLKIQPAELGDSAVYLCASSTGTGGKDEQFFGPGTRLTVL.

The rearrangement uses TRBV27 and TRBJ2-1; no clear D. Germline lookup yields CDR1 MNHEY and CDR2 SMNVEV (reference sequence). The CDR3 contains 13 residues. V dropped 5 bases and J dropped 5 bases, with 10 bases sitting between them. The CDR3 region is CASSPLAHNEQFF. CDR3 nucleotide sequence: TGTGCCAGCAGTCCCCTCGCACACAATGAGCAGTTCTTC.